Each of the 27 T cell receptor beta chains below was sequenced from the same sample in a study of cytomegalovirus exposure and HLA in healthy donors. The PCR contained 60 Vbeta and 13 Jbeta primers. Data came from immunoSEQ multiplex PCR; TCRdb stores just in-frame clones and leaves some out. The sample lists some 200,000 clones; over 75% were seen once. Sequencing was performed on PBMCs. The receptors come from a man between 35 and 55 years old in good health and CMV-seropositive.

This chain connects TRBV7-9 to TRBJ2-7; a possible D gene is TRBD1 (5 bases). Germline V lookup: CDR1 SEHNR, CDR2 FQNEAQ (reference sequence). CDR3 size: 13 residues. Trimming left V 6 bases short and J 1 base short, with 10 bases between. The CDR3 DNA reads TGTGCCAGCAGTACACAGGTATCCTACGAGCAGTACTTC. Residues: CASSTQVSYEQYF.

The chain is built from TRBV4-1 and TRBJ1-2, with a tentative D call TRBD1 (5 bases). Germline CDR1 and CDR2: MGHRA and YSYEKL. Deletions cut 0 bases from V and 0 bases from J, with 11 bases between. The CDR3 sequence is 16 residues long. Here the CDR3 DNA reads TGCGCCAGCAGCCAAGATCGGAGACAGACTAACTATGGCTACACCTTC. The encoded protein is CASSQDRRQTNYGYTF.

The chain recombines TRBV15 with TRBJ1-3; TRBD1 matches 9 bases. The V and J ends lost 4 bases and 1 base, in that order; junction bases with no gene match: 11. Germline V CDR1 and CDR2: LNHNV, YYDKDF (reference sequence). The length of the CDR3 is 18 residues. The DNA of the CDR3 is TGTGCCACCAGCATTGGAGGGGGGACAGGGCTATCTGGAAACACCATATATTTT. As protein: CATSIGGGTGLSGNTIYF.

This clone has just one count. This sequence joins TRBV9 and TRBJ2-5; TRBD1 matches at 7 bases. The DNA end is more similar to TRBJ2-7, so the J call may be wrong. The CDR3 covers 15 residues. The germline V gene has CDR1 SGDLS and CDR2 YYNGEE. CDR3 in amino acids: CASSAKGAGAYEQYF. The CDR3 region has the DNA TGTGCCAGCAGCGCCAAGGGGGCTGGCGCCTACGAGCAGTACTTC.

This chain links TRBV12-5 with TRBJ2-7, with 9 bases matching TRBD1. V shed 1 base, J shed 6 bases, and the junction held 10 bases outside the gene matches. Per the germline V gene, CDR1 is LGHNT and CDR2 is FRNRAP. The CDR3 consists of 16 residues. This CDR3 reads CASGLAPGTGTGEQYF. For the CDR3, the DNA is TGTGCTAGTGGTTTGGCCCCCGGGACAGGGACTGGCGAGCAGTACTTC.

This chain uses TRBV28 with TRBJ2-5; the D gene is possibly TRBD2 (7 bases). V was clipped by 3 bases and J by 2 bases, with 13 bases between them. This CDR3 spans 15 amino acids. Germline V lookup: CDR1 MDHEN, CDR2 SYDVKM. The CDR3, as DNA: TGTGCCAGCAGTTTGGGGGGGCAGGGGCAAGAGACCCAGTACTTC. This codes for CASSLGGQGQETQYF.

This chain joins TRBV9 and TRBJ2-2, with a possible D match to TRBD2 (5 bases). V lost 0 bases, J lost 8 bases, and 20 bases lay in between. The CDR3 length is 17 residues. The V gene's germline CDR1 is SGDLS and CDR2 YYNGEE. CDR3 coding DNA: TGTGCCAGCAGCGTAGGGGGTTCGCTGGGAGTGGTGGGGGAGCTGTTTTTT. Translated: CASSVGGSLGVVGELFF.

The J gene is TRBJ2-1, the V gene TRBV27; D possibly corresponds to TRBD2 (6 bases). CDR1 and CDR2 (germline): MNHEY, SMNVEV (reference sequence). The CDR3 has 14 amino acids. With 5 bases removed from V and 7 bases from J, the gap between germline ends came to 15 bases. The CDR3 is CASSPGRGRNEQFF. In DNA, the CDR3 is TGTGCCAGCAGTCCGGGCCGTGGGAGGAATGAGCAGTTCTTC.

The rearrangement uses TRBV7-9 and TRBJ1-1; tentatively, D is TRBD1 (5 bases). With 2 bases removed from V and 3 bases from J, the gap between germline ends came to 16 bases. The length of the CDR3 is 16 residues. Germline V gene lookup returns CDR1 SEHNR and CDR2 FQNEAQ (reference sequence). CDR3 in DNA: TGTGCCAGCAGCTTAAGGCGGGGACCTGGGGACACTGAAGCTTTCTTT. Translated: CASSLRRGPGDTEAFF. Looking up the rest from reference TRBV7-9 and TRBJ1-1 gives the full variable domain: DTGVSQNPRHKITKRGQNVTFRCDPISEHNRLYWYRQTLGQGPEFLTYFQNEAQLEKSRLLSDRFSAERPKGSFSTLEIQRTEQGDSAMYLCASSLRRGPGDTEAFFGQGTRLTVV.

J is TRBJ2-5 and V is TRBV7-2; maybe TRBD2 (7 bases). The V end lost 5 bases, the J end lost 4 bases, and 14 bases lay between the germline ends. Per germline, CDR1 SGHTA and CDR2 FQGNSA. CDR3 size: 14 residues. This chain's CDR3 is CASSPGGPRETQYF. The CDR3 bases are TGTGCCAGCAGCCCGGGGGGCCCGAGAGAGACCCAGTACTTC.

This clone turned up a few times. The chain employs TRBV7-8 and TRBJ2-2; TRBD1 aligns across 9 bases. V lost 1 base and J lost 4; bases outside the gene matches: 10. The germline CDR1 and CDR2 sequences are SGHVS and FQNEAQ. CDR3 length: 18 amino acids. The CDR3 region has the DNA TGTGCCAGCAGCTTAGGAGGGAACAGGGGGCTAGTCACCGGGGAGCTGTTTTTT. Protein sequence: CASSLGGNRGLVTGELFF.

The CDR3 DNA sequence: TGTGCCAGCACCTCACGGGGGGCCTCCTACAATGAGCAGTTCTTC. Amino acids: CASTSRGASYNEQFF. This chain uses TRBV6-6 with TRBJ2-1; maybe TRBD2 (7 bases). V lost 7 bases and J 0 bases, leaving 13 bases between the germline ends. CDR1 is MNHNY and CDR2 is SVGAGI in the germline V gene (reference sequence). This CDR3 spans 15 amino acids.

The chain links TRBV5-6 to TRBJ2-3, with D perhaps TRBD2 (7 bases). The germline gives CDR1 SGHDT, CDR2 YYEEEE. The CDR3 spans 16 residues. V was trimmed by 4 bases and J by 2 bases, leaving 17 bases between them. The CDR3 region is CASSPRGASHTDTQYF. In DNA, the CDR3 is TGTGCCAGCAGCCCTCGGGGGGCCTCGCACACAGATACGCAGTATTTT.

The chain employs TRBV15 and TRBJ1-2, with 12 positions matching TRBD1. Looked up from germline, CDR1 is LNHNV and CDR2 is YYDKDF (reference sequence). The CDR3 covers 13 residues. The V segment lost 5 bases and the J segment 8 bases; nucleotides outside the gene matches: 3. The CDR3 nucleotides read TGTGCCACCAGCCGGGACAGGGGGCAGGGCTACACCTTC. It specifies CATSRDRGQGYTF.

The CDR3 DNA reads TGCGCCAGCAGCCAAGGTGGGACTGCGGAGACCCAGTACTTC. This translates into CASSQGGTAETQYF. The rearrangement links TRBV4-3 to TRBJ2-5; a possible D gene is TRBD2 (6 bases). Germline V gene data show CDR1 as LGHNA and CDR2 as YSLEER. The length of the CDR3 is 14 residues. V shed 1 base and J shed 5 bases, with 11 bases lying between them.

The V call is TRBV7-9, the J call TRBJ2-1, with TRBD2 matching 11 bases. V was pared by 4 bases and J by 5 bases, with 7 bases of the junction left unmatched. CDR3 length: 16 amino acids. The germline gives CDR1 SEHNR, CDR2 FQNEAQ (reference sequence). The CDR3 DNA sequence: TGTGCCAGCAGCTGGGCTAGCGGGGGGTTCCACAATGAGCAGTTCTTC. Translating gives CASSWASGGFHNEQFF.

The chain uses TRBV19 and TRBJ2-7, with D maybe TRBD2 (6 bases). The CDR3 runs to 14 residues. Germline V gene sequence: CDR1 LNHDA, CDR2 SQIVND (reference sequence). V lost 8 bases and J lost 3, with 17 bases in between. The CDR3 DNA reads TGTGCCAGTTCTGCAGGGACTCACGACTACGAGCAGTACTTC. Its protein product is CASSAGTHDYEQYF.

The chain is built from TRBV19 and TRBJ1-2, with D unclear. Looked up from germline, CDR1 is LNHDA and CDR2 is SQIVND (reference sequence). V was clipped by 3 bases and J by 1 base, with 9 bases between them. The CDR3 runs to 14 residues. The CDR3 DNA reads TGTGCCAGTAGTATTTCTAAACTTAACTATGGCTACACCTTC. This codes for CASSISKLNYGYTF.

The rearrangement uses TRBV9 and TRBJ2-1; D gene uncertain. Trimming removed 2 bases from V and 8 bases from J, with 23 bases in between. This CDR3 region has 17 residues. Germline V gene sequence: CDR1 SGDLS, CDR2 YYNGEE. In DNA form, the CDR3 reads TGTGCCAGCAGCGTGGTTTCTCCAAAACCCCCCACGGATGAGCAGTTCTTC. It specifies CASSVVSPKPPTDEQFF. Complete variable domain (other parts from reference TRBV9 and TRBJ2-1): DSGVTQTPKHLITATGQRVTLRCSPRSGDLSVYWYQQSLDQGLQFLIQYYNGEERAKGNILERFSAQQFPDLHSELNLSSLELGDSALYFCASSVVSPKPPTDEQFFGPGTRLTVL.

This clone was observed a handful of times. The genes are TRBV10-3 and TRBJ1-1; no reliable D call. V lost 6 bases to trimming and J lost 4 bases, with 15 bases between them. The CDR3 has 14 residues. In germline, CDR1 is ENHRY, CDR2 SYGVKD. The CDR3 coding sequence is TGTGCCATCAGCGAAGGCCGCCCGGGCACTGAAGCTTTCTTT. This codes for CAISEGRPGTEAFF.

The rearrangement uses TRBV19 and TRBJ2-1; the D gene is possibly TRBD1 (6 bases). Deletions cut 5 bases from V and 9 bases from J, with 14 bases between. Germline lookup yields CDR1 LNHDA and CDR2 SQIVND (reference sequence). The CDR3 is 13 residues long. The CDR3 reads CASSVSGVAEQFF. The CDR3 bases are TGTGCCAGTAGTGTTTCAGGGGTTGCTGAGCAGTTCTTC.

The rearrangement uses TRBV15 and TRBJ1-3; no reliable D call. The CDR3 contains 13 residues. Looked up from germline, CDR1 is LNHNV and CDR2 is YYDKDF (reference sequence). The V end lost 10 bases, the J end lost 1 base, and 11 bases lay between the germline ends. In DNA, the CDR3 is TGTGCCATCAGAGTCGGGTCTGGAAACACCATATATTTT. This encodes CAIRVGSGNTIYF.

The chain combines TRBV6-5 with TRBJ2-7, with D perhaps matching TRBD1 (6 bases). The CDR3 sequence is 13 residues long. V was shortened by 2 bases and J by 2 bases, with 7 bases between the two germline ends. Looked up from germline, CDR1 is MNHEY and CDR2 is SVGAGI. The CDR3 loop reads CASSYTGTYEQYF. CDR3 coding DNA: TGTGCCAGCAGTTACACAGGGACCTACGAGCAGTACTTC.

The rearrangement uses TRBV9 and TRBJ2-7, with TRBD2 matching over 8 bases. Germline V gene sequence: CDR1 SGDLS, CDR2 YYNGEE. Losses at the gene ends were 1 base for V and 0 bases for J; bases not matched to a gene: 3. CDR3 length: 15 residues. CDR3 nucleotide sequence: TGTGCCAGCAGCGTAAACAGCGGGAGCTCCTACGAGCAGTACTTC. Its translation: CASSVNSGSSYEQYF.

This sequence joins TRBV5-4 and TRBJ1-1; 8 bases agree with TRBD1. V shed 2 bases, J shed 5 bases, and the junction held 5 bases outside the gene matches. CDR1 SGHNT and CDR2 YYREEE come from the germline V gene (reference sequence). The CDR3 is 14 residues long. For the CDR3, the DNA is TGTGCCAGCAGCTTAGGACAGGGTTGGACTGAAGCTTTCTTT. It encodes CASSLGQGWTEAFF.

Worth noting for this clone: One junction end disagrees with the germline gene, perhaps due to a read error. This chain connects TRBV7-9 to TRBJ2-7, with D possibly being TRBD2 (5 bases). The CDR3 loop spans 12 amino acids. Germline V gene data show CDR1 as SEHNR and CDR2 as FQNEAQ (reference sequence). The CDR3 is CSSSQGSYEQYF. CDR3 coding DNA: TGTTCCAGCAGCCAAGGGAGCTACGAGCAGTACTTC.

The chain carries TRBV27 and TRBJ2-7; no clear D gene. Per the germline V gene, CDR1 is MNHEY and CDR2 is SMNVEV (reference sequence). The CDR3 runs to 13 residues. Between the trimmed V and J ends, which lost 4 bases and 6 bases, there was a span of 13 bases. CDR3 region: CASSYGGAGEQYF. The CDR3 nucleotides read TGTGCCAGCAGTTATGGCGGCGCCGGCGAGCAGTACTTC.